The 18 T cell receptor beta chains in this list originate from one sample, sequenced in a study of cytomegalovirus exposure and HLA in healthy donors. Use of 60 Vbeta and 13 Jbeta primers characterized the PCR. TCRdb's table, derived via immunoSEQ multiplex PCR, lists solely in-frame clones and lacks some. The repertoire includes more than 95,000 clones, less than 80% of them detected once, and 11% sits in the top ten. The specimen sequenced was PBMCs. The receptors stem from a woman in her fifties or sixties in good health and CMV-seropositive.

The CDR3: CASNPGLVFGQPQHF. Here the CDR3 DNA reads TGTGCCAGTAACCCGGGACTGGTGTTTGGTCAGCCCCAGCATTTT. The chain is built from TRBV19 and TRBJ1-5, with TRBD1 as a possible D gene (5 bases). Germline assignment: CDR1 LNHDA and CDR2 SQIVND (reference sequence). This CDR3 spans 15 amino acids. Trimming took 7 bases from V and 6 from J, leaving 19 bases between them.

This chain joins TRBV11-3 and TRBJ2-7; 10 bases match TRBD2. Germline lookup yields CDR1 SGHNT and CDR2 YENEEA. The CDR3 is made up of 16 amino acids. V lost 5 bases to trimming and J lost 3 bases; unmatched junction nucleotides: 10. The CDR3 region has the DNA TGTGCCAGCAGCCCCTACCTAGCGGGGGCCCGCTACGAGCAGTACTTC. Its protein is CASSPYLAGARYEQYF.

The CDR3 DNA follows: TGTGCCAGCAGTCTGGACACGAGGACAGATACGCAGTATTTT. Encoded protein: CASSLDTRTDTQYF. V gene TRBV7-9 combines with J gene TRBJ2-3; D is perhaps TRBD1 (5 bases). The germline CDR1 and CDR2 sequences are SEHNR and FQNEAQ (reference sequence). The CDR3 covers 14 residues. Trimming pared 6 bases from V and 3 bases from J, leaving 13 bases between.

The rearrangement links TRBV11-2 to TRBJ2-1, with a possible D match to TRBD1 (7 bases). CDR3 length: 15 residues. Germline-derived CDR1 and CDR2 are SGHAT and FQNNGV. V shed 3 bases and J shed 6 bases, with 15 bases lying between them. The CDR3 nucleotides are TGTGCCAGCAGCTTCGGCGGGACAGTCGCCAATGAGCAGTTCTTC. Protein product: CASSFGGTVANEQFF.

Only one count was recorded for this clone. J is TRBJ2-5 and V is TRBV7-2, with D perhaps matching TRBD2 (7 bases). This CDR3 spans 13 amino acids. Germline V lookup: CDR1 SGHTA, CDR2 FQGNSA. Trimming removed 6 bases from V and 4 bases from J, with 12 bases in between. CDR3 sequence reads: CASSRGASETQYF. CDR3 coding DNA: TGTGCCAGCAGTCGGGGGGCCTCAGAGACCCAGTACTTC.

The rearrangement uses TRBV6-6 and TRBJ2-7; D not resolved. This CDR3 is built from 12 residues. Germline CDR1 is MNHNY and CDR2 is SVGAGI (reference sequence). Trimming left V 6 bases short and J 5 bases short, with 11 bases between. CDR3 nucleotides: TGTGCCAGCAGCCCCCTAGATAACGAGCAGTACTTC. Protein sequence: CASSPLDNEQYF.

This chain uses TRBV5-8 with TRBJ2-3; no clear D. V was shortened by 1 base and J by 4 bases, with 7 bases between the two germline ends. The CDR3 covers 13 residues. The germline V gene has CDR1 SGHTS and CDR2 YDEGEE. The CDR3 loop is CASSLYSSDTQYF. The CDR3 nucleotides read TGTGCCAGCAGCTTGTATTCCTCAGATACGCAGTATTTT.

The genes are TRBV28 and TRBJ2-6; no clear D. The CDR3 runs 16 residues. In germline, CDR1 is MDHEN, CDR2 SYDVKM. Between the trimmed V and J ends, which lost 5 bases and 4 bases, there was a span of 15 bases. For the CDR3, the DNA is TGTGCCAGCAGTACCTGGTGGGCTTCGGGGGCCAACGTCCTGACTTTC. Amino acid sequence: CASSTWWASGANVLTF.

This clone was observed a handful of times. The chain couples TRBV6-5 to TRBJ1-5; TRBD1 matches 7 bases. Germline loops: CDR1 MNHEY, CDR2 SVGAGI. V was pared by 0 bases and J by 5 bases, with 4 bases of the junction left unmatched. The CDR3 length is 15 residues. CDR3 sequence (DNA): TGTGCCAGCAGTTACTCGACGGGGACAGATCAGCCCCAGCATTTT. Amino acids: CASSYSTGTDQPQHF.

The chain links TRBV4-3 to TRBJ1-5; no clear D. Germline-derived CDR1 and CDR2 are LGHNA and YSLEER. Trimming took off 0 bases at V and 2 bases at J, with 14 bases between the two ends. There are 17 residues in the CDR3. CDR3 loop: CASSQDHGRGGNQPQHF. DNA for the CDR3: TGCGCCAGCAGCCAAGATCACGGGAGAGGAGGCAATCAGCCCCAGCATTTT.

This chain links TRBV5-1 with TRBJ2-5; TRBD2 matches 14 bases. V trimming: 2 bases; J trimming: 5 bases; junction bases outside the gene matches: 11. This CDR3 has 18 residues. In germline, CDR1 is SGHRS, CDR2 YFSETQ. CDR3 nucleotide sequence: TGCGCCAGCAGCTTTTTGCGGGGACTAGCGGGAGTAGACGAGACCCAGTACTTC. Encoded protein: CASSFLRGLAGVDETQYF.

This chain connects TRBV29-1 to TRBJ2-7; TRBD1 is a possible D gene (5 bases). The CDR3 length is 12 residues. The germline gives CDR1 SQVTM, CDR2 ANQGSEA. Trimming pared 0 bases from V and 4 bases from J, leaving 7 bases between. The CDR3 region has the DNA TGCAGCGTTGAAGACCAGGGATACGAGCAGTACTTC. This encodes CSVEDQGYEQYF.

This clone was seen once. The chain uses TRBV29-1 and TRBJ2-1, with TRBD2 as a possible D gene (6 bases). The germline CDR1 and CDR2 sequences are SQVTM and ANQGSEA. This CDR3 is 15 amino acids long. V was pared by 1 base and J by 5 bases, with 15 bases between. Written as DNA, the CDR3 is TGCAGCGTTGAAGCGGGCGGGGTTTGGGACAATGAGCAGTTCTTC. It codes for CSVEAGGVWDNEQFF.

This clone has more than one count but fewer than ten. The chain carries TRBV13 and TRBJ1-5; possibly TRBD1 for D (5 bases). The V end lost 2 bases, the J end lost 1 base, and 9 bases lay between the germline ends. Germline loops: CDR1 PRHDT, CDR2 FYEKMQ (reference sequence). CDR3 size: 15 residues. CDR3 nucleotide sequence: TGTGCCAGCAGCTTAAAACGGGGGAGCAATCAGCCCCAGCATTTT. It specifies CASSLKRGSNQPQHF.

V usage is TRBV10-3 and J usage is TRBJ2-2; maybe TRBD2 (5 bases). The V and J ends lost 4 bases and 4 bases respectively, with 10 bases between them. The CDR3 covers 14 residues. CDR1 and CDR2 (germline): ENHRY, SYGVKD. CDR3 amino acids: CAISVGGGTGELFF. The CDR3 bases are TGTGCCATCAGTGTCGGAGGAGGCACCGGGGAGCTGTTTTTT.

This clone was observed a few times. The chain couples TRBV6-6 to TRBJ1-2, with a tentative D call TRBD1 (5 bases). V was shortened by 4 bases and J by 6 bases, with 21 bases between the two germline ends. Germline CDR1 and CDR2: MNHNY and SVGAGI (reference sequence). This CDR3 is 16 amino acids long. CDR3 region: CASSSKNVGRVDGYTF. CDR3 coding DNA: TGTGCCAGCAGTTCCAAAAACGTGGGCAGGGTGGATGGCTACACCTTC.

This clone was seen only once. The V call is TRBV6-1, the J call TRBJ1-1; 9 positions agree with TRBD1. V gave up 6 bases and J gave up 6 bases; unmatched junction bases: 8. The CDR3 has 14 amino acids. Germline V gene sequence: CDR1 MNHNS, CDR2 SASEGT. CDR3 sequence: CASSPQGAAAEAFF. Here the CDR3 DNA reads TGTGCCAGCAGCCCACAGGGGGCTGCAGCTGAAGCTTTCTTT.

The genes are TRBV27 and TRBJ1-2; 10 bases align to TRBD1. Per the germline V gene, CDR1 is MNHEY and CDR2 is SMNVEV (reference sequence). J gave up 8 bases and V 9 bases, and 6 bases lay outside the gene matches. CDR3 length: 12 residues. The CDR3 spells CASRTGGGGYTF. The DNA for the CDR3 is TGTGCCAGTCGGACAGGGGGAGGAGGCTACACCTTC.